The rows below give T cell receptor beta chains drawn from one sample of a study of T-cell reconstitution after alpha-beta-depleted transplantation in children. One entry per CDR3 protein results from TCRdb running MiXCR on the PCR reads. The table lists around 450,000 distinct CDR3 sequences, roughly 43% of them singletons. The material sequenced was PBMCs, taken before TCRalphabeta/CD19-depleted stem cell transplant. All receptors derive from a girl aged 2 to 10 with aplastic anemia, due to receive a stem cell transplant. Both conserved end residues are part of each CDR3. D genes are given only for firm matches. Only part of the rows carry a size: once, few, many, or a class if the clone is expanded.

cdr3_nt: TGTGCCAGCAGGAGGACAGGTGTGGTTAGCACAGATACGCAGTATTTT
cdr3_aa: CASRRTGVVSTDTQYF
clone_size: few
j_call: TRBJ2-3
v_call: TRBV12-3/TRBV12-4
d_call: TRBD1

cdr3_nt: TGTGCCAGTAGCCCCGCGGACAGTAACTCCTACGAGCAGTACTTC
cdr3_aa: CASSPADSNSYEQYF
clone_size: NA
j_call: TRBJ2-7
v_call: TRBV19
d_call: NA

cdr3_nt: TGCAGTGCCGTTAGCGGGAGGGCCTCGGAGACCCAGTACTTC
cdr3_aa: CSAVSGRASETQYF
clone_size: NA
j_call: TRBJ2-5
v_call: TRBV20-1
d_call: TRBD2

cdr3_nt: TGCAGTGCTAGACCCGGGACAGGGGGCCACTATAATTCACCCCTCCACTTT
cdr3_aa: CSARPGTGGHYNSPLHF
clone_size: few
j_call: TRBJ1-6
v_call: TRBV20-1
d_call: TRBD1

cdr3_nt: TGTGCCAGCAGCCCTCATGTTGGCACTGAAGCTTTCTTT
cdr3_aa: CASSPHVGTEAFF
clone_size: NA
j_call: TRBJ1-1
v_call: TRBV12-3/TRBV12-4
d_call: NA

cdr3_nt: TGTGCCAGCAGTTACCCCCGTGGCAGCACGAACACTGAAGCTTTCTTT
cdr3_aa: CASSYPRGSTNTEAFF
clone_size: few
j_call: TRBJ1-1
v_call: TRBV6-5
d_call: NA

cdr3_nt: TGCAGCGCCCAGGACAGGAGAGGGACTGAAGCTTTCTTT
cdr3_aa: CSAQDRRGTEAFF
clone_size: NA
j_call: TRBJ1-1
v_call: TRBV29-1
d_call: TRBD1

cdr3_nt: TGCGCCAGCAGCTTGGGGGGAGGGGACGAGCAGTACTTC
cdr3_aa: CASSLGGGDEQYF
clone_size: NA
j_call: TRBJ2-7
v_call: TRBV5-1
d_call: TRBD2

cdr3_nt: TGCGCCAGCAGCCAAGATGGAAGAGATACGCAGTATTTT
cdr3_aa: CASSQDGRDTQYF
clone_size: NA
j_call: TRBJ2-3
v_call: TRBV4-1
d_call: NA

cdr3_nt: TGTGCCAGTAGTATTACTGGGGCGAATCAGCCCCAGCATTTT
cdr3_aa: CASSITGANQPQHF
clone_size: NA
j_call: TRBJ1-5
v_call: TRBV19
d_call: NA

cdr3_nt: TGCAGTGCTAGAGCGGACAGGGGGACCTATGGCTACACCTTC
cdr3_aa: CSARADRGTYGYTF
clone_size: NA
j_call: TRBJ1-2
v_call: TRBV20-1
d_call: TRBD1

cdr3_nt: TGTGCCAGCAGCGTAGAAATCCACTCGGGGGAAGCTTTCTTT
cdr3_aa: CASSVEIHSGEAFF
clone_size: NA
j_call: TRBJ1-1
v_call: TRBV9
d_call: NA

cdr3_nt: TGCAGTGCTAGAGATGTGGTTCCTGAAGCTTTCTTT
cdr3_aa: CSARDVVPEAFF
clone_size: few
j_call: TRBJ1-1
v_call: TRBV20-1
d_call: NA

cdr3_nt: TGTGCCAGCAGCCAAACCCTTAGCGGGACGAACACCGGGGAGCTGTTTTTT
cdr3_aa: CASSQTLSGTNTGELFF
clone_size: many
j_call: TRBJ2-2
v_call: TRBV14
d_call: TRBD2

cdr3_nt: TGTGCCAGCATCGGTTGGGCTCACTCTGGAAACACCATATATTTT
cdr3_aa: CASIGWAHSGNTIYF
clone_size: few
j_call: TRBJ1-3
v_call: TRBV25-1
d_call: NA

cdr3_nt: TGCAGCGGTACTAGCGGGAGCTCCTACAATGAGCAGTTCTTC
cdr3_aa: CSGTSGSSYNEQFF
clone_size: few
j_call: TRBJ2-1
v_call: TRBV29-1
d_call: TRBD2

cdr3_nt: TGCGCCAGCGGGTTGGGGACTAGCGTCACAGATACGCAGTATTTT
cdr3_aa: CASGLGTSVTDTQYF
clone_size: once
j_call: TRBJ2-3
v_call: TRBV5-1
d_call: TRBD2

cdr3_nt: TGTGCCAGCAGTTTACGGCTAGTTGGGGCCCTCACAGATACGCAGTATTTT
cdr3_aa: CASSLRLVGALTDTQYF
clone_size: NA
j_call: TRBJ2-3
v_call: TRBV27
d_call: NA

cdr3_nt: TGTGCCAGCAGCGGCACAGGGAGCGTGGGTGAAAAACTGTTTTTT
cdr3_aa: CASSGTGSVGEKLFF
clone_size: few
j_call: TRBJ1-4
v_call: TRBV6-1
d_call: NA

cdr3_nt: TGCAGCGTAGTCTTTTTTGGGGGTCGGAACACTGAAGCTTTCTTT
cdr3_aa: CSVVFFGGRNTEAFF
clone_size: NA
j_call: TRBJ1-1
v_call: TRBV29-1
d_call: NA

cdr3_nt: TGCAGCGCCTCCTTGGGACTAACCAACAATGAGCAGTTCTTC
cdr3_aa: CSASLGLTNNEQFF
clone_size: NA
j_call: TRBJ2-1
v_call: TRBV29-1
d_call: TRBD2

cdr3_nt: TGTGCCAGCAGATCTCTAAAGACCGGAGAGTACGAGCAGTACTTC
cdr3_aa: CASRSLKTGEYEQYF
clone_size: many
j_call: TRBJ2-7
v_call: TRBV28
d_call: NA

cdr3_nt: TGCAGTGCCAACGTCGGGACCCCGCCCTACGAGCAGTACTTC
cdr3_aa: CSANVGTPPYEQYF
clone_size: NA
j_call: TRBJ2-7
v_call: TRBV20-1
d_call: NA